These T cell receptor beta chains were read from a single sample in a study of T cell responses to AZD1222 COVID-19 vaccine. The repertoire was sequenced with immunoSEQ multiplex PCR; TCRdb's copy has only in-frame clones and lacks some. This table has around 130,000 clones, about 86% appearing once. Sample: peripheral blood, taken on day 0 of AZD1222 vaccination. The receptors were sampled from an adult in good health. CDR3s include the opening cysteine and the closing phenylalanine or tryptophan. D genes are given only for firm matches. The size of a clone is reported for some rows only, either as once, few or many, or as a class for expanded clones.

abundance	v_gene	j_gene	d_gene	CDR3aa	CDR3nt
.	TRBV6-1	TRBJ2-7	.	CASTSDGGEQYF	TGTGCCAGCACCTCTGACGGTGGCGAGCAGTACTTC
.	TRBV7-2	TRBJ2-2	TRBD2	CASRPGGPGELFF	TGTGCCAGCAGACCGGGGGGGCCCGGGGAGCTGTTTTTT
.	TRBV29-1	TRBJ2-3	.	CSVGTGETDTQYF	TGCAGCGTTGGAACGGGAGAAACAGATACGCAGTATTTT
.	TRBV6-5	TRBJ1-6	TRBD1	CASSYSRDSSSPLHF	TGTGCCAGCAGTTACTCGAGGGACAGTTCTTCACCCCTCCACTTT
few	TRBV6-2/TRBV6-3	TRBJ2-1	.	CASSSPQQEQFF	TGTGCCAGCAGTTCGCCGCAGCAGGAGCAGTTCTTC
.	TRBV3-1/TRBV3-2	TRBJ2-2	.	CASSYTGELFF	TGTGCCAGCAGCTATACCGGGGAGCTGTTTTTT
.	TRBV19	TRBJ1-4	TRBD1	CASSESGGAYEKLFF	TGTGCCAGTAGCGAATCAGGGGGCGCATATGAAAAACTGTTTTTT
.	TRBV5-4	TRBJ1-1	TRBD1	CASSAVDRDTEAFF	TGTGCCAGCAGCGCGGTCGACAGGGACACTGAAGCTTTCTTT
.	TRBV18	TRBJ1-5	.	CASSPQDLHSNQPQHF	TGTGCCAGCTCACCCCAGGACCTTCATAGCAATCAGCCCCAGCATTTT
many	TRBV4-3	TRBJ1-1	TRBD1	CASRRSGTENTEAFF	TGCGCCAGCAGGAGGTCCGGGACAGAGAACACTGAAGCTTTCTTT
.	TRBV7-9	TRBJ2-7	TRBD2	CASSLGLAGAYEQYF	TGTGCCAGCAGCCTCGGACTAGCGGGAGCCTACGAGCAGTACTTC
.	TRBV27	TRBJ1-1	.	CASRGVGNTEAFF	TGTGCCAGCAGAGGGGTCGGGAACACTGAAGCTTTCTTT
few	TRBV7-3	TRBJ2-1	.	CASSPGFDEQFF	TGTGCCAGCAGCCCCGGGTTTGATGAGCAGTTCTTC
.	TRBV19	TRBJ1-1	.	CASRTYTEAFF	TGTGCCAGTAGGACCTACACTGAAGCTTTCTTT
.	TRBV10-3	TRBJ2-3	TRBD1	CAISESRGRTSTDTQYF	TGTGCCATCAGTGAGTCCAGGGGGCGTACTAGCACAGATACGCAGTATTTT
.	TRBV6-5	TRBJ2-7	TRBD1	CASKTNRGDSYEQYF	TGTGCCAGCAAGACTAACAGGGGGGACTCCTACGAGCAGTACTTC
.	TRBV28	TRBJ1-4	.	CASRGVAEKLFF	TGTGCCAGCAGGGGAGTAGCGGAAAAACTGTTTTTT
few	TRBV28	TRBJ1-2	TRBD1	CASRYRGPGYGYTF	TGTGCCAGCAGGTACAGGGGGCCCGGCTATGGCTACACCTTC
.	TRBV4-1	TRBJ2-2	.	CASSRILQGDGELFF	TGCGCCAGCAGCCGGATCCTACAGGGTGACGGGGAGCTGTTTTTT
.	TRBV6-4	TRBJ2-3	TRBD2	CASSDVAGGPDTQYF	TGTGCCAGCAGTGATGTAGCGGGGGGGCCAGATACGCAGTATTTT
.	TRBV27	TRBJ2-2	.	CASRGRTGELFF	TGTGCCAGCAGGGGGCGCACCGGGGAGCTGTTTTTT
few	TRBV18	TRBJ1-4	TRBD1	CASSPRQGNHEKLFF	TGTGCCAGCTCACCCCGACAGGGGAATCATGAAAAACTGTTTTTT
.	TRBV18	TRBJ2-2	TRBD2	CASSPSLAGSGTGELFF	TGTGCCAGCTCACCCTCACTAGCGGGAAGCGGCACCGGGGAGCTGTTTTTT
.	TRBV6-2/TRBV6-3	TRBJ1-2	TRBD1	CASSYISAGGVHYGYTF	TGTGCCAGCAGTTACATTTCGGCAGGGGGCGTTCACTATGGCTACACCTTC
.	TRBV6-5	TRBJ2-5	.	CASSYSEGRQKYF	TGTGCCAGCAGTTACTCAGAAGGTCGACAGAAGTACTTC
few	TRBV28	TRBJ1-4	.	CASSSTQPDEKLFF	TGTGCCAGCTCATCGACACAACCTGATGAAAAACTGTTTTTT
.	TRBV5-1	TRBJ2-7	TRBD1	CASSGVAGQGSFGSYEQYF	TGCGCCAGCAGCGGAGTGGCCGGACAGGGGTCCTTCGGCTCCTACGAGCAGTACTTC
.	TRBV28	TRBJ2-4	TRBD1	CASSFEGAAKNIQYF	TGTGCCAGCAGTTTTGAGGGGGCGGCCAAAAACATTCAGTACTTC
.	TRBV6-5	TRBJ2-7	.	CASSWGGEQYF	TGTGCCAGCAGTTGGGGCGGGGAGCAGTACTTC
.	TRBV19	TRBJ1-5	TRBD1	CASIWDRGRSNQPQHF	TGTGCCAGTATCTGGGACAGGGGGCGGAGCAATCAGCCCCAGCATTTT
.	TRBV4-1	TRBJ1-5	.	CASSQEQINQPQHF	TGCGCCAGCAGCCAAGAACAGATAAATCAGCCCCAGCATTTT
.	TRBV7-2	TRBJ2-1	TRBD1	CASSPRPGQTNNEQFF	TGTGCCAGCAGCCCAAGGCCGGGACAGACTAACAATGAGCAGTTCTTC
.	TRBV7-6	TRBJ1-1	.	CASKKTGLENTEAFF	TGTGCCAGCAAAAAGACAGGTCTGGAGAACACTGAAGCTTTCTTT
few	TRBV3-1/TRBV3-2	TRBJ1-1	.	CASRQKPQNNTEAFF	TGTGCCAGCAGACAGAAGCCCCAGAACAACACTGAAGCTTTCTTT
.	TRBV12-2	TRBJ1-5	.	CASRLLWPLYKSNQPQHF	TGTGCAAGTCGCTTACTGTGGCCCCTATATAAAAGCAATCAGCCCCAGCATTTT
.	TRBV19	TRBJ2-5	TRBD2	CASSKWGGQETQYF	TGTGCCAGTAGTAAGTGGGGGGGGCAAGAGACCCAGTACTTC
.	TRBV29-1	TRBJ2-2	.	CSVEFGAGELFF	TGCAGCGTTGAATTTGGGGCCGGGGAGCTGTTTTTT
.	TRBV7-9	TRBJ1-5	TRBD1	CASSLWGGQGGNQPQHF	TGTGCCAGCAGCTTATGGGGAGGACAGGGAGGCAATCAGCCCCAGCATTTT
.	TRBV5-8	TRBJ1-5	.	CASDYSYNQPQHF	TGTGCCAGCGACTACAGCTACAATCAGCCCCAGCATTTT
.	TRBV11-1	TRBJ2-7	TRBD2	CASSFSQTSPSYEQYF	TGTGCCAGCAGCTTCTCCCAGACTAGCCCTTCCTACGAGCAGTACTTC
.	TRBV7-9	TRBJ2-2	TRBD1	CASSLGVRDRGSTGELFF	TGTGCCAGCAGCTTGGGCGTCCGGGACAGAGGGTCGACCGGGGAGCTGTTTTTT
once	TRBV7-3	TRBJ1-1	TRBD1	CASSSDRVNTEAFF	TGTGCCAGCAGCTCGGACAGGGTGAACACTGAAGCTTTCTTT
few	TRBV27	TRBJ2-1	.	CASKLSRTGTYNEQFF	TGTGCCAGCAAGCTGTCCAGGACTGGTACCTACAATGAGCAGTTCTTC
.	TRBV29-1	TRBJ1-1	.	CSVDRVGLNTEAFF	TGCAGCGTTGATAGGGTAGGGTTGAACACTGAAGCTTTCTTT
.	TRBV5-8	TRBJ1-1	.	CASSPRARVGANTEAFF	TGTGCCAGCAGCCCCCGGGCCAGGGTGGGGGCGAACACTGAAGCTTTCTTT
.	TRBV19	TRBJ1-5	.	CASSIRHLSWDQPQHF	TGTGCCAGTAGTATCCGACATCTATCGTGGGATCAGCCCCAGCATTTT
once	TRBV19	TRBJ1-2	TRBD1	CASSVMTGNYGYTF	TGTGCCAGTAGTGTCATGACAGGGAACTATGGCTACACCTTC
.	TRBV29-1	TRBJ1-2	.	CSAPRDSNYGYTF	TGCAGCGCCCCCAGAGACTCTAACTATGGCTACACCTTC
.	TRBV3-1/TRBV3-2	TRBJ1-6	TRBD1	CASSQTGGNSPLHF	TGTGCCAGCAGCCAAACAGGGGGAAATTCACCCCTCCACTTT
.	TRBV19	TRBJ1-1	.	CASSITRGMAFF	TGTGCCAGTAGTATAACGAGGGGGATGGCTTTCTTT
.	TRBV28	TRBJ1-5	.	CASSRIYRAGNQPQHF	TGTGCCAGCAGTCGGATATACAGGGCAGGTAATCAGCCCCAGCATTTT
.	TRBV27	TRBJ2-2	TRBD2	CASSLRVWLAGGPGELFF	TGTGCCAGCAGTTTAAGGGTTTGGCTAGCGGGGGGGCCCGGGGAGCTGTTTTTT